This TCR beta chain emerged from a study of response to subunit inactivated influenza vaccine (dated by TCRdb to the late 2010s). In terms of the full investigation: The study used deep quantitative T cell receptor repertoire profiling to track responses to a trivalent subunit inactivated influenza vaccine. General conclusions and limits of the study: It was suggested by the authors that each seasonal influenza vaccination may recruit only a limited number of new T cells.

Libraries came from RT-PCR. Sequencing took place on an Illumina HiSeq 2500. Using fastp trimming at Q25 and MiXCR clonotype assembly, TCRdb reanalyzed the public sequencing data and kept in-frame beta chains. Each CDR3 protein appears once, grouped with its most common genes and DNA. Here the sample has about 540,000 distinct CDR3 sequences; 20% to 25% occur a single time. In total, the top ten clones hold under 3.5% of the sample. This clonotype was seen only a few times. No antigen is known for it. Base qualities are not provided; no much larger clone lies one nucleotide away. Counted from cysteine to phenylalanine, this CDR3 has 15 amino acids. Only the CDR3 region is kept as DNA, spanning 45 bases read in frame from base 1. V is shortened by 6 bases, J by 2 bases, and the region joining them spans 17 bases. This sample was also put to use in a study of T cells expressing NK-cell markers. Per that second paper: TCR beta cDNA libraries were prepared using 5'RACE template switching, which introduced a universal primer site and unique molecular identifiers. TCR beta-chain repertoires were profiled in sorted CD3+CD56+NKG2C+, CD3+CD56+NKG2C- and CD3+CD56-NKG2C+ T-cell subsets from about 8 donors. Of the eight sequenced donors, seven were found to be HCMV-seropositive and one was found to be HCMV-seronegative. To restrict sorting to alphabetaTCR-expressing T cells, an anti-gammadeltaTCR antibody was added in several experiments. In roughly six donors, the dominant CD3+CD56+NKG2C+ clonotypes ranked among the top 10 CD8+ clonotypes, making up about 1.0-7.5% of CD8+ T cells. Those dominant clonotypes were again the most abundant among CD3+CD56-NKG2C+ cells in several donors, at about 28.3-60.1%. It remained unclear whether the expanded NKG2C-expressing T cell clones were specific for HCMV antigens. The eight sequenced donors were randomly selected healthy volunteers, three men and five women. A commercial ELISA kit detecting HCMV-specific IgG in serum was used to determine HCMV serostatus. Ficoll density gradient centrifugation was used to isolate peripheral blood mononuclear cells from blood. Magnetic immunoseparation with Miltenyi isolation kits was used to isolate CD4+ and CD8+ T cells from PBMC. cDNA synthesis was primed from the TCR beta constant segment, followed by two successive PCR amplification steps. Illumina HiSeq 2000/2500, MiSeq or NextSeq was used to sequence libraries as 2 x 150 bp reads. MIGEC was used to demultiplex reads and group the reads by UMI, and MiTCR was used to assemble and quantify clonotypes. Only TCR cDNA sequences supported by at least two reads were kept to exclude erroneous sequences. The tcR package was used for downstream repertoire analysis, and clonotypes were matched between fractions using CDR3 nucleotide sequence together with V segment. VDJmatch was used to annotate antigen specificity against VDJdb, with one amino acid substitution in CDR3 permitted.

The input for sequencing was CD4+ T cells sorted from PBMCs, taken 11 to 12 days after vaccination. Here the chain combines TRBV12-3 or TRBV12-4 and TRBJ2-7; the D gene cannot be named for sure. This TCR came from a man between 45 and 60 years old who received an inactivated influenza vaccine. Donor details come from another sample of the same person, matched by shared clones. The CDR3 protein: CASRHWARNPYEQYF. The nucleotide sequence is TGTGCCAGCAGACACTGGGCCAGGAATCCCTACGAGCAGTACTTC.